This TCR beta chain came from a study of spatial heterogeneity in lung cancer (dated by TCRdb to the late 2010s). Concerning the study at large: Beta-chain transcripts were consistently detected in greater numbers than alpha-chain transcripts, which likely reflected higher beta-chain transcript abundance. In the raw uncorrected reads, each unique combination of TCR and UMI appeared more than ten times on average. TCR alpha and beta repertoires were quantitatively compared across multiple tumor regions, matched nontumor lung and blood in non-small cell lung cancer. TCR repertoire features were related to nonsynonymous mutation counts determined by whole-exome sequencing of tumor tissue. At surgery, both alpha and beta chains were TCR-sequenced in approximately 210 tumor regions, fewer than 80 matched nontumor lung samples and a few dozen PBMC samples.

On this clonotype itself: Its antigen is not yet known. Per-base quality was not reported, and no clone a single base away is much larger than it.

This specimen's time point label, interpreted: sample taken at primary tumor resection. Whole RNA extracted from tumor and nontumor lung tissue, or from cryopreserved PBMC samples, was used for TCR sequencing without cell sorting. The donors were more than 60 patients from the lung TRACERx cohort who had early-stage, untreated non-small cell lung cancer. Only patients for whom sufficient RNA was available from at least two tumor regions were selected for TCR sequencing. Library prep was done by 5' RACE. Sequencing took place on a NextSeq 500. The TCR library protocol attached a unique molecular identifier to each TCR cDNA molecule to allow correction of PCR and sequencing errors. Per the authors' processing: Decombinator tools were used for TCR identification, UMI-based error correction and CDR3 extraction. Expanded TCRs were defined as those above a frequency of 2 per 1,000, corresponding to the top 1% of the tumor frequency distribution. Renyi diversity was calculated using the R vegan package after each repertoire was subsampled 100 times to 5,000 TCRs. CDR3 similarity networks were built from amino acid triplet string-kernel similarity, with CDR3s being connected when pairwise similarity was above 0.82. TCRdb passed the public sequencing reads through fastp at Q25 and MiXCR, retaining productive beta sequences. Rows with a matching CDR3 protein are joined into one entry that keeps the most common DNA and genes. The V and J calls come from TCRdb's annotation, not from the publication. The sample has 43,000 or so distinct CDR3 sequences on record, roughly 7.1% of them singletons. Of the sample, about 40% falls within the top ten clones.

The germline V gene encodes CDR1 SNHLY and CDR2 FYNNEI. The junction carries 12 bases between V and J, which are trimmed by 8 bases and 5 bases respectively. Counted from cysteine to phenylalanine, this CDR3 has 12 amino acids. Only the CDR3 DNA is retained, 36 bases long and in frame from the first base. General findings and caveats noted by the study authors: Additional single-cell paired TCR alpha and beta sequencing was considered necessary to confirm, at a functional level, the hypothesis that regional TCRs recognize regional mutations. Ubiquitous expanded tumor TCRs were detected in blood more often at tumor resection than at routine follow-up.

The chain links TRBV2 with TRBJ2-5, with the D segment identity uncertain. This receptor was identified in a female donor with early-stage non-small cell lung cancer. The specimen was PBMCs, collected at surgery. The encoded CDR3 is CASASSLETQYF. The nucleotide sequence reads TGTGCCAGCGCATCTTCGTTGGAGACCCAGTACTTC.